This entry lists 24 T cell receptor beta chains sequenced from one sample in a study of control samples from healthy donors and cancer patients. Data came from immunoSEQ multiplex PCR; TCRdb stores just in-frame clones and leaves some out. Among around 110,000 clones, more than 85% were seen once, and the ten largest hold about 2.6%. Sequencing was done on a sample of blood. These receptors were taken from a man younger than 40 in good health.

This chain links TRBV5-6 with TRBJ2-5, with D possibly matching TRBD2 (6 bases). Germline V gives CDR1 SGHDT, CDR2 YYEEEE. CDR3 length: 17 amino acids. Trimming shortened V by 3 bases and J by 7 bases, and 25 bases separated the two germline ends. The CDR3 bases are TGTGCCAGCAGCTCAGCCGGGAACACTTTGGGGGGAGGGACCCAGTACTTC. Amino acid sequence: CASSSAGNTLGGGTQYF.

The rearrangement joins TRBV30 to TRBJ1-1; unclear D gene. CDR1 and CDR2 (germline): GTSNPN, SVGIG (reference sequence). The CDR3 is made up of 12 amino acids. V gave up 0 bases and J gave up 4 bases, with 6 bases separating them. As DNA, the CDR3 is TGTGCCTGGAGTGTTACTGGCACTGAAGCTTTCTTT. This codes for CAWSVTGTEAFF.

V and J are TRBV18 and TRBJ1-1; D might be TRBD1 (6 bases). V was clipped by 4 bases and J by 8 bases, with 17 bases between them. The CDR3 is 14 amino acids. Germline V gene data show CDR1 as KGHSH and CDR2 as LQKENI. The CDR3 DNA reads TGTGCCAGCTCACTCCCAAACAGGGTAGGAGAAGCTTTCTTT. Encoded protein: CASSLPNRVGEAFF.

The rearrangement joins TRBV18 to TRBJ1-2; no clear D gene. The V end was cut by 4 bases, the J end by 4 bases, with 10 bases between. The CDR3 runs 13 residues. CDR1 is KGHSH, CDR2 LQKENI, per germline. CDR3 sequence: CASSRPHGYGYTF. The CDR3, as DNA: TGTGCCAGCTCACGCCCGCACGGCTATGGCTACACCTTC.

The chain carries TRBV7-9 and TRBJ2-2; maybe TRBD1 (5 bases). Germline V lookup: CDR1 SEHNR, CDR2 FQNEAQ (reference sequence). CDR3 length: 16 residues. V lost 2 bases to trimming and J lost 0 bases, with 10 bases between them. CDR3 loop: CASSLRQSANTGELFF. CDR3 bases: TGTGCCAGCAGCTTACGACAGAGCGCGAACACCGGGGAGCTGTTTTTT.

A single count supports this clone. This CDR3 is CATSLEGDWETQYF. The CDR3 DNA reads as TGTGCCACCAGCTTAGAGGGGGATTGGGAGACCCAGTACTTC. The chain joins TRBV15 to TRBJ2-5; D is perhaps TRBD1 (6 bases). CDR1 and CDR2 from the germline V gene are LNHNV and YYDKDF (reference sequence). This CDR3 has 14 residues. Deletions cut 5 bases from V and 5 bases from J, with 15 bases between.

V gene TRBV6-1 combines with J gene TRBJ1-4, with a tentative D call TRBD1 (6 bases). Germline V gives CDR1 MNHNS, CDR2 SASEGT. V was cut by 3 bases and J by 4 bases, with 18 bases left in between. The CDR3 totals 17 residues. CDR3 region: CASSDPLRGSRNEKLFF. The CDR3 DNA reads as TGTGCCAGCAGTGACCCATTGAGGGGGAGTCGTAATGAAAAACTGTTTTTT.

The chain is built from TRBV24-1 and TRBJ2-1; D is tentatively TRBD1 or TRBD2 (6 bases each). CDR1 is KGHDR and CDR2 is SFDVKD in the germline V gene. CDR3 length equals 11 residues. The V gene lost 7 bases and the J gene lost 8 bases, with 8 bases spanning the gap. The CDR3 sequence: CATREGDEQFF. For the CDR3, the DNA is TGTGCCACCAGGGAGGGGGATGAGCAGTTCTTC.

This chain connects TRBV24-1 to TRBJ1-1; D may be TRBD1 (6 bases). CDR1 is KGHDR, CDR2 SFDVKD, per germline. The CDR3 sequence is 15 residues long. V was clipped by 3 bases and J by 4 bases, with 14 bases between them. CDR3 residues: CATSDAHGQFTEAFF. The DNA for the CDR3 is TGTGCCACCAGTGATGCTCATGGACAGTTCACTGAAGCTTTCTTT.

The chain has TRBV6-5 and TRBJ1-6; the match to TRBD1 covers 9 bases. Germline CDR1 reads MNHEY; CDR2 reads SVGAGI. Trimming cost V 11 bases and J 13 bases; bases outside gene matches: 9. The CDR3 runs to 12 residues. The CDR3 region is CASHRGPGPLHF. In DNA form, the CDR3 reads TGTGCCTCCCACAGGGGGCCCGGGCCCCTCCACTTT.

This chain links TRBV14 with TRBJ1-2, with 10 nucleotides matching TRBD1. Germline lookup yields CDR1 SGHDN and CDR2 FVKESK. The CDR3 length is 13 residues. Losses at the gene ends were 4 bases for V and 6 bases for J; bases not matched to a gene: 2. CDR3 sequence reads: CASSLGTGDGYTF. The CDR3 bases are TGTGCCAGCAGCCTGGGGACAGGGGATGGCTACACCTTC.

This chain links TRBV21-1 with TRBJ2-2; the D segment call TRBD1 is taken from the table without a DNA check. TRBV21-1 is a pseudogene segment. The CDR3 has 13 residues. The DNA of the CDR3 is TGTGCCAGCAGGGACAGCGAACACCGGGGAGCTGTTTTT. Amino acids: CASRDSEHRGAVF.

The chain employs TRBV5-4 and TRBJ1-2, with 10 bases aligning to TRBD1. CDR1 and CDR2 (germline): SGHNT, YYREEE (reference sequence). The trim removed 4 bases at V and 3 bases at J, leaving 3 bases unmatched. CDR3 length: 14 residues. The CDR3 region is CASSAGTGDYGYTF. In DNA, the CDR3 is TGTGCCAGCAGCGCCGGGACAGGGGACTATGGCTACACCTTC. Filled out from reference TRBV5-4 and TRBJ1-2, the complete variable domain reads ETGVTQSPTHLIKTRGQQVTLRCSSQSGHNTVSWYQQALGQGPQFIFQYYREEENGRGNFPPRFSGLQFPNYSSELNVNALELDDSALYLCASSAGTGDYGYTFGSGTRLTVV.

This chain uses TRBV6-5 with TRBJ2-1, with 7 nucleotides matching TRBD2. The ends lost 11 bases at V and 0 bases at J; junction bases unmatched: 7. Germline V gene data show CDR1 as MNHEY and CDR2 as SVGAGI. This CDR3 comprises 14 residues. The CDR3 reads CALLRTSSYNEQFF. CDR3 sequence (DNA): TGTGCCCTGCTACGGACTAGCTCCTACAATGAGCAGTTCTTC.

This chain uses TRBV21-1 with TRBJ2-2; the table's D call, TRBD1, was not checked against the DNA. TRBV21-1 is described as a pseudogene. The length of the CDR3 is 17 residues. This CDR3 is CASSAPEGTGMTGELFF. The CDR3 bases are TGTGCCAGCAGCGCCCCTGAGGGGACAGGGATGACCGGGGAGCTGTTTTTT.

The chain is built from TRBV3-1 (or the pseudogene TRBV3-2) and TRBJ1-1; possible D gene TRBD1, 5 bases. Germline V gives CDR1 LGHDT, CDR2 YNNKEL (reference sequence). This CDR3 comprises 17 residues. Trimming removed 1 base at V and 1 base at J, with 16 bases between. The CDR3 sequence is CASSQGPATGQNTEAFF. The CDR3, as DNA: TGTGCCAGCAGCCAAGGACCCGCGACCGGACAGAACACTGAAGCTTTCTTT.

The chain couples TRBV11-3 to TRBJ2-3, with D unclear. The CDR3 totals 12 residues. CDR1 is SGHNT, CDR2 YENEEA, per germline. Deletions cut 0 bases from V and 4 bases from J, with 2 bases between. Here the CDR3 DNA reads TGTGCCAGCAGCTTAGACTCAGATACGCAGTATTTT. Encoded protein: CASSLDSDTQYF.

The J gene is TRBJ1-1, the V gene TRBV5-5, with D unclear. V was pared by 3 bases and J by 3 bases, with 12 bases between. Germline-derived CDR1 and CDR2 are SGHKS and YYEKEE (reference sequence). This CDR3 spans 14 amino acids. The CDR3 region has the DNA TGTGCCAGCAGCTGGTTGGATCGGGACACTGAAGCTTTCTTT. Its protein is CASSWLDRDTEAFF.

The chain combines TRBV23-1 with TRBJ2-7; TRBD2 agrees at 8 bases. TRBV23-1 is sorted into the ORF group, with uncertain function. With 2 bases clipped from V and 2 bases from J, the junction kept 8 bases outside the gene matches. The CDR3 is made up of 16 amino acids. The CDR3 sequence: CASSQAIQRGPYEQYF. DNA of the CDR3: TGCGCCAGCAGTCAAGCGATACAGCGGGGGCCCTACGAGCAGTACTTC.

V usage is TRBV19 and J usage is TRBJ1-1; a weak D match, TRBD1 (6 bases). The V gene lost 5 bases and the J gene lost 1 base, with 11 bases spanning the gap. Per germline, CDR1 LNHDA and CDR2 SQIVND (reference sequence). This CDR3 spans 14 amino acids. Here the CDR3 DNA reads TGTGCCAGTAGTCCCCAGGACAGGAACACTGAAGCTTTCTTT. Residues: CASSPQDRNTEAFF.

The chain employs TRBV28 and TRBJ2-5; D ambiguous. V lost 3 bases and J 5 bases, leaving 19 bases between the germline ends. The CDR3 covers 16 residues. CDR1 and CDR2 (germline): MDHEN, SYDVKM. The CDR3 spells CASSFLRSQSPETQYF. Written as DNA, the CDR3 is TGTGCCAGCAGTTTCCTCCGGTCACAGAGTCCCGAGACCCAGTACTTC.

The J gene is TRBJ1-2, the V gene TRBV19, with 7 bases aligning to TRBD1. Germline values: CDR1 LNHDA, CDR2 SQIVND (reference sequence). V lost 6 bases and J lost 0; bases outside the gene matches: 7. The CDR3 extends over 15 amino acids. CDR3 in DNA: TGTGCCAGTAGGGACAGGACGCGAACTAACTATGGCTACACCTTC. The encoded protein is CASRDRTRTNYGYTF.

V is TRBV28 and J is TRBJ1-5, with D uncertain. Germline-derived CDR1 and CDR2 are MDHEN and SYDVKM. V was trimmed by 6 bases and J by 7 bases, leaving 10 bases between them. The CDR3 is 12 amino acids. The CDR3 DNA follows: TGTGCCAGCAGAAGCAGGATACAGCCCCAGCATTTT. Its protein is CASRSRIQPQHF.

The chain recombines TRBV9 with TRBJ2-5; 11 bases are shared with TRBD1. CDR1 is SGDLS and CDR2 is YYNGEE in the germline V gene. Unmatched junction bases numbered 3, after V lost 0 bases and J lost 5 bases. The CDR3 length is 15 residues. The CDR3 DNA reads TGTGCCAGCAGCGTAGGGGGACAGGGGGTTGAGACCCAGTACTTC. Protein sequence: CASSVGGQGVETQYF.